This T cell receptor beta chain appears in the sequencing data of a study of CD8+ T cells in alopecia areata. On the study more broadly: Dosing spanned 6 to 18 months on tofacitinib, then 6 months off drug.

Following RNA extraction, reverse transcription yielded cDNA that acted as the sequencing template. Data came from immunoSEQ multiplex PCR; TCRdb stores just in-frame clones and leaves some out. In the table there are more than 150,000 clones, roughly half of which are singletons. Germline V gene sequence: CDR1 MNHEY, CDR2 SMNVEV (reference sequence). V dropped 0 bases and J dropped 1 base, with 7 bases sitting between them. There are 15 residues in the CDR3. Documented treatment: oral pan-JAK inhibitor, 5-10 mg twice daily. Study-level points and caveats: Association of baseline CD8+ expansion with response is uncertain owing to one nonresponder. Under tofacitinib, numerous expanded lesional clonotypes remained detectable in scalp and blood.

Comment on this clone: As yet, its antigen is unknown.

The material sequenced was CD8+ T cells sorted from blood, taken at week 52, from a patient treated with tofacitinib. This clonotype was obtained from a human donor with alopecia areata. The rearrangement links TRBV27 to TRBJ1-5; perhaps TRBD1 as D (5 bases). This CDR3 reads CASSLSGASNQPQHF. The DNA for the CDR3 is TGTGCCAGCAGTTTATCAGGGGCCAGCAATCAGCCCCAGCATTTT.